Listed below are T cell receptor beta chains from one sample, sequenced in a study of a mutant IDH1 vaccine in newly diagnosed glioma. Method: immunoSEQ multiplex PCR; TCRdb's copy keeps in-frame clones and lacks some. The table includes some 20,000 clones, roughly 78% detected once. What these receptors recognize is not known. Sample: PBMCs, taken from a glioma patient whose treatment included an IDH1 peptide vaccine. The receptors derive from a man aged 25-45 years with glioma. CDR3s include the opening cysteine and the closing phenylalanine or tryptophan. Fields, in order: CDR3 protein, CDR3 DNA, D gene, J gene, clone size, V gene. D genes are given only for firm matches. Only part of the rows carry a size: once, few, many, or a class if the clone is expanded.

CAWRTAGQTYEQYF,TGTGCCTGGAGGACCGCGGGACAGACCTACGAGCAGTACTTC,-,TRBJ2-7,-,TRBV30
CAISEQTIQETQYF,TGTGCCATCAGTGAACAGACAATACAAGAGACCCAGTACTTC,-,TRBJ2-5,-,TRBV10-3
CASSEGGPRGQPQHF,TGTGCCAGCAGTGAAGGGGGGCCCAGGGGACAGCCCCAGCATTTT,-,TRBJ1-5,-,TRBV6-1
CASSMGLAGGETQYF,TGTGCCAGTAGTATGGGACTAGCGGGAGGAGAGACCCAGTACTTC,TRBD2,TRBJ2-5,-,TRBV19
CSVAQGENTIYF,TGCAGCGTTGCCCAGGGCGAAAACACCATATATTTT,-,TRBJ1-3,-,TRBV29-1
CASSFGRGALYNEQFF,TGTGCCAGCAGCTTCGGCAGGGGCGCACTCTACAATGAGCAGTTCTTC,-,TRBJ2-1,-,TRBV5-4
CASSLVGGLNTEAFF,TGCGCCAGCAGCTTGGTTGGGGGGCTGAACACTGAAGCTTTCTTT,-,TRBJ1-1,-,TRBV5-1
CATSNGRNYNEQFF,TGTGCCACCAGCAATGGGCGGAACTACAATGAGCAGTTCTTC,-,TRBJ2-1,-,TRBV15
CASSLGPGQGSDGYTF,TGTGCCAGCAGCTTGGGACCGGGACAGGGGAGCGATGGCTACACCTTC,TRBD1,TRBJ1-2,-,TRBV5-6
CASSLLGDGYYEQYF,TGTGCCAGCAGCTTACTAGGAGACGGATACTACGAGCAGTACTTC,-,TRBJ2-7,-,TRBV5-5
CASSLKGTSGHTGELFF,TGTGCCAGCAGCTTAAAGGGGACTAGCGGCCACACCGGGGAGCTGTTTTTT,TRBD2,TRBJ2-2,-,TRBV7-6
CASTPGSPYQTQYF,TGCGCCAGCACCCCTGGGAGTCCTTATCAGACCCAGTACTTC,-,TRBJ2-5,-,TRBV5-1
CASSPTRDRAHEQYF,TGTGCCAGCAGTCCGACGAGGGACAGGGCCCACGAGCAGTACTTC,TRBD1,TRBJ2-7,-,TRBV27
CASTPGRLGTNEKLFF,TGTGCCAGTACCCCTGGTCGTTTAGGCACTAATGAAAAACTGTTTTTT,-,TRBJ1-4,-,TRBV19
CASTDLIGVGANVLTF,TGTGCCAGCACCGATTTGATAGGCGTTGGGGCCAACGTCCTGACTTTC,-,TRBJ2-6,-,TRBV6-6
CASSSIQGSGNTIYF,TGTGCCAGCAGTTCCATCCAGGGCTCTGGAAACACCATATATTTT,-,TRBJ1-3,-,TRBV6-5
CASSDTFYGYTF,TGCGCCAGCAGTGACACCTTCTATGGCTACACCTTC,-,TRBJ1-2,few,TRBV10-1
CASSPEGTGHSGANVLTF,TGCGCCAGCAGCCCCGAGGGGACAGGCCACTCTGGGGCCAACGTCCTGACTTTC,TRBD1,TRBJ2-6,-,TRBV4-1
CASNEGLEQYF,TGCGCCAGCAATGAAGGCCTCGAGCAGTACTTC,-,TRBJ2-7,-,TRBV5-1
CASSPGRSGNTEAFF,TGTGCCAGCAGCCCGGGGAGGTCGGGGAACACTGAAGCTTTCTTT,-,TRBJ1-1,few,TRBV11-2
CASSLGLAGKFNEQFF,TGTGCCAGCAGTTTAGGACTAGCGGGAAAGTTCAATGAGCAGTTCTTC,TRBD2,TRBJ2-1,-,TRBV5-6
CASIREGGNQPQHF,TGCGCCAGCATCAGGGAGGGAGGCAATCAGCCCCAGCATTTT,-,TRBJ1-5,-,TRBV23-1
CASSPGLAGEEATDTQYF,TGTGCCAGCAGCCCGGGACTAGCGGGAGAAGAGGCGACAGATACGCAGTATTTT,TRBD2,TRBJ2-3,-,TRBV5-4
CASSQNPYTGELFF,TGTGCCAGCAGCCAAAATCCTTACACCGGGGAGCTGTTTTTT,-,TRBJ2-2,-,TRBV14
CASSLAGGELFF,TGTGCCAGCAGCTTAGCTGGGGGGGAGCTGTTTTTT,-,TRBJ2-2,-,TRBV7-7
CASRDLNYEQYF,TGTGCCAGCAGGGACTTAAACTACGAGCAGTACTTC,-,TRBJ2-7,-,TRBV7-9
CASSQDSPTLAGNTGELFF,TGTGCCAGCAGCCAAGATTCCCCCACGCTAGCGGGGAACACCGGGGAGCTGTTTTTT,TRBD2,TRBJ2-2,-,TRBV4-2
CASSLGGQGEGTEAFF,TGTGCCAGCAGCTTGGGAGGGCAGGGTGAAGGCACTGAAGCTTTCTTT,-,TRBJ1-1,large,TRBV5-5
CASSLLGYSNQPQHF,TGTGCCAGCAGTTTACTGGGGTATAGCAATCAGCCCCAGCATTTT,-,TRBJ1-5,-,TRBV27
CASSIGTGVAYEQYF,TGTGCCAGTAGTATCGGGACAGGGGTTGCCTACGAGCAGTACTTC,TRBD1,TRBJ2-7,-,TRBV19
CASSLAAGRYEQYF,TGTGCCAGCAGCTTAGCGGCGGGAAGATACGAGCAGTACTTC,-,TRBJ2-7,-,TRBV7-9
CASSPPGTPLTQYF,TGTGCCAGCTCACCTCCTGGGACACCCCTTACGCAGTATTTT,-,TRBJ2-3,-,TRBV18
CASSFGGELFF,TGTGCCAGCAGCTTTGGCGGGGAGCTGTTTTTT,-,TRBJ2-2,few,TRBV9
CASSYDRFNQPQHF,TGTGCCAGCAGTTACGACAGATTCAATCAGCCCCAGCATTTT,-,TRBJ1-5,few,TRBV6-5
CASSLDTGSTDTQYF,TGTGCCAGCAGCTTAGATACAGGTAGCACAGATACGCAGTATTTT,-,TRBJ2-3,-,TRBV7-2
CASSLTGTVGYEQYF,TGTGCCAGCAGTTTGACCGGGACAGTGGGGTACGAGCAGTACTTC,TRBD1,TRBJ2-7,-,TRBV7-2
CASNRQGSYNEQFF,TGTGCCAGCAATCGACAGGGCTCCTACAATGAGCAGTTCTTC,TRBD1,TRBJ2-1,-,TRBV6-1
CASSLARASGIVYEQYF,TGTGCCAGCAGCTTAGCCCGGGCTAGCGGGATAGTCTACGAGCAGTACTTC,TRBD2,TRBJ2-7,-,TRBV7-2
CASSLAPDRDETQYF,TGTGCCAGCAGCTTAGCACCGGACAGGGATGAGACCCAGTACTTC,TRBD1,TRBJ2-5,-,TRBV11-3
CASTNPLAGALDEQYF,TGTGCCAGCACCAATCCCCTAGCGGGAGCTCTCGACGAGCAGTACTTC,TRBD2,TRBJ2-7,-,TRBV2
CASSLWAPSSGNTIYF,TGCGCCAGCAGCTTGTGGGCACCCAGCTCTGGAAACACCATATATTTT,-,TRBJ1-3,-,TRBV5-1
CASSAGGNIQYF,TGTGCCAGCAGCGCCGGGGGAAACATTCAGTACTTC,-,TRBJ2-4,-,TRBV2
CASSLRTGTDGANVLTF,TGTGCCAGCTCACTCCGGACAGGGACTGACGGGGCCAACGTCCTGACTTTC,TRBD1,TRBJ2-6,-,TRBV18
CASSLTPGEQYF,TGTGCCAGCTCACTCACTCCGGGGGAGCAGTACTTC,-,TRBJ2-7,-,TRBV18
CASEIPGNRAFF,TGTGCCAGTGAGATCCCCGGAAACCGAGCTTTCTTT,-,TRBJ1-1,-,TRBV19
CARGGGRTEAFF,TGTGCCCGGGGAGGGGGCCGGACTGAAGCTTTCTTT,TRBD1,TRBJ1-1,-,TRBV28
CAWNIQGTYGYTF,TGTGCCTGGAACATTCAAGGGACCTATGGCTACACCTTC,-,TRBJ1-2,once,TRBV30
CASSFGGGDPRSTEAFF,TGTGCCAGCAGCTTCGGGGGCGGCGACCCCAGGTCCACTGAAGCTTTCTTT,-,TRBJ1-1,-,TRBV11-2
CSSTYWGTGEEAFF,TGCAGCTCCACTTACTGGGGGACAGGGGAAGAAGCTTTCTTT,TRBD1,TRBJ1-1,-,TRBV29-1
CASSRFGTGGSEQYF,TGTGCCAGCAGCCGATTCGGGACAGGGGGCTCCGAGCAGTACTTC,TRBD1,TRBJ2-7,few,TRBV14
CASSSGRIRETQYF,TGTGCCAGCAGCTCCGGGAGAATCAGGGAGACCCAGTACTTC,-,TRBJ2-5,once,TRBV7-6
CASSLRRGKLFF,TGTGCCAGCAGTCTCCGCCGGGGAAAACTGTTTTTT,-,TRBJ1-4,-,TRBV27
CASMKVNEQFF,TGTGCCAGCATGAAAGTCAATGAGCAGTTCTTC,-,TRBJ2-1,-,TRBV5-5